This T cell receptor (beta chain) was recorded in a study of OX40 agonist ivuxolimab in advanced cancers. Study at large: Patient treatment consisted of intravenous ivuxolimab administration every 2 weeks at 0.01 to 10 mg/kg. Dose-escalation patients' cancers were hepatocellular carcinoma, melanoma, renal cell or head and neck cancer. Three partial responders included one hepatocellular carcinoma patient and two cutaneous melanoma patients. Regarding the study as a whole: CD4+ and CD8+ T cells in blood underwent clonal expansion by week 6 at 0.1 to 3.0 mg/kg.

Of note for this clone: Its antigen is not identified.

CDR3 length: 18 residues. The germline V and J ends were trimmed by 0 bases and 2 bases, with 20 bases remaining between them. Clones were read by immunoSEQ multiplex PCR, and TCRdb kept only the in-frame ones, dropping some. Counted here are about 45,000 clones, more than 75% occurring once; the ten biggest clones make up 15% to 20%. The V and J genes are TRBV23-1 and TRBJ2-7; D uncertain. TRBV23-1 counts as an open reading frame of uncertain function. The receptor was isolated from an adult with an advanced solid tumor such as melanoma, head and neck, liver or kidney cancer. Sample: CD4+ or CD8+ T cells sorted from blood, taken in a trial of the OX40 agonist ivuxolimab. The CDR3 nucleotides read TGCGCCAGCAGTCAATCGGGGAATGTCGGACCCAGGCCCTACGAGCAGTACTTC. It yields the protein CASSQSGNVGPRPYEQYF.